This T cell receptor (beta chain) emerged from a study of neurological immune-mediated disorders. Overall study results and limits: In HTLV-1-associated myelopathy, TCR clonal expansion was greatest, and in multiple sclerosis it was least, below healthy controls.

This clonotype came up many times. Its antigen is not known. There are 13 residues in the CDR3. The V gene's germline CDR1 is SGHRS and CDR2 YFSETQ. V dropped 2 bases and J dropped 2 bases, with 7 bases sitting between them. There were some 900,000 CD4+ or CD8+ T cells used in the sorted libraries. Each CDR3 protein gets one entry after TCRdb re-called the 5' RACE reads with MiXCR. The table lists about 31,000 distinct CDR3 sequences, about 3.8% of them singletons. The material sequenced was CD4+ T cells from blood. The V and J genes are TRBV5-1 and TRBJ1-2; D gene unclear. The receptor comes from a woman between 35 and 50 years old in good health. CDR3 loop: CASSFGGNYGYTF. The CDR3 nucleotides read TGCGCCAGCAGCTTTGGCGGAAACTATGGCTACACCTTC.